Below, 5 T cell receptor beta chains from the same sample are listed, as sequenced in a study of CDR3 diversity in severe acne. TCRdb re-derived calls from the PCR reads in MiXCR, one entry per CDR3 protein. This sample has about 98,000 distinct CDR3 sequences, with 45% to 60% found just once. The sequenced sample consisted of blood. Receptors originate from a male donor with acne.

This chain uses TRBV19 with TRBJ1-5; D remains unclear. Trimming removed 3 bases at V and 1 base at J, with 10 bases between. Germline CDR1 is LNHDA and CDR2 is SQIVND (reference sequence). The length of the CDR3 is 15 residues. The CDR3 DNA is TGTGCCAGTAGTATTCAAGACGGAAGCAATCAGCCCCAGCATTTT. Its translation is CASSIQDGSNQPQHF.

The sample holds a few counts of this clonotype. This chain links TRBV3-1 with TRBJ2-7, with 10 bases fitting TRBD2. Germline V CDR1 and CDR2: LGHDT, YNNKEL (reference sequence). J was trimmed by 3 bases and V by 4 bases; bases with no gene match: 3. CDR3 length: 14 amino acids. Here the CDR3 DNA reads TGTGCCAGCAGCCCTAGCGGGAGCATCTACGAGCAGTACGTC. It yields the protein CASSPSGSIYEQYV.

J is TRBJ1-1 and V is TRBV7-9; the D is unclear. Germline CDR1 reads SEHNR; CDR2 reads FQNEAQ (reference sequence). This CDR3 spans 14 amino acids. Trimming took 1 base from V and 2 from J, leaving 8 bases between them. The chain's CDR3 is CASSLERVNTEAFF. CDR3 in DNA: TGTGCCAGCAGCTTAGAGAGGGTTAACACTGAAGCTTTCTTT.

This clonotype has at least ten counts. The chain employs TRBV9 and TRBJ2-2; D not certain. Germline CDR1 and CDR2: SGDLS and YYNGEE. With 2 bases removed from V and 3 bases from J, the gap between germline ends came to 11 bases. CDR3 length: 15 amino acids. The CDR3 DNA reads as TGTGCCAGCAGCGTCTTATCTAGGGACACCGGGGAGCTGTTTTTT. It specifies CASSVLSRDTGELFF.

The CDR3 DNA follows: TGCGCCAGCAGCTTGGGTGGACCCCGGGAGCAGTACTTC. This gives the protein CASSLGGPREQYF. V usage is TRBV5-1 and J usage is TRBJ2-7; no definite D call. The CDR3 is 13 residues long. V lost 0 bases and J 7 bases, leaving 11 bases between the germline ends. The germline V gene encodes CDR1 SGHRS and CDR2 YFSETQ.